This note documents a single TCR beta chain sequence. A few counts support this clone. What antigen it recognizes has not been identified. No base quality values were provided; no much bigger clone lies one nucleotide off. The method behind the library was the immunoSEQ multiplex PCR assay. Entries here come from immuneACCESS through TCRdb and include only in-frame sequences with V and J called. Some clones fail to appear in such tables; in the studies checked, an unresolved V gene covers under half of the shortfall, and the cause of the remainder is unknown. Here the sample has about 30,000 clones; roughly four fifths occur a single time. The top ten constitute roughly 1% of the sample. In the germline V gene, CDR1 corresponds to SGHTS and CDR2 to YDEGEE. The germline ends are 13 bases apart after V is trimmed by 1 base and J by 6 bases. The CDR3 covers 14 residues, taking in both the cysteine and the phenylalanine. This entry keeps only the CDR3 DNA: 42 bases, framed from base 1.

These data originate in a study of T cells in narcolepsy (dated by TCRdb to the late 2010s). The study in broad terms: Patients with narcolepsy type 1 or type 2 (NT1, NT2) and healthy control donors were enrolled in the study. The study sought autoreactive T cells targeting hypocretin neuron self-antigens (hypocretin, TRIB2) in narcolepsy patients, using TCR Vbeta sequencing to track clonotypes in blood and CSF.

Here is what the overall study found, with its caveats: Autoreactive clonotypes were reported to be detected serially in the blood of the same patients and of different patients, but not in the blood of healthy controls. Patients and controls had comparable numbers of sequenced blood memory CD4+ clonotypes, averaging about 40,000 and 30,000, respectively. In plots comparing CSF and blood CD4+ T cell clonotypes from the same patient, HCRT-specific and TRIB2-specific autoreactive clonotypes were highlighted. No sequences matching autoreactive T cell clones were contained in some blood memory CD4+ repertoires from patients and controls.

For TCR Vbeta sequencing, memory CD4+ T cells were sorted ex vivo from the peripheral blood of narcolepsy patients and healthy controls. The specimen sequenced was CD45RA- memory CD4+ T cells from PBMCs. Taken with the paper, the label for cell subset or site translates to: memory T cells sorted ex vivo from peripheral blood. The sequence links TRBV5-8 to TRBJ1-2; the D segment cannot be called with confidence. The receptor's source is a human donor with narcolepsy. The bases read TGTGCCAGCAGCTTGTTAGGTCTTAAGGATGGCTACACCTTC. It translates to CASSLLGLKDGYTF.